Listed below are T cell receptor beta chains from one sample, sequenced in a study of blood T cells in healthy people across ages. TCRdb passed the 5' RACE reads through MiXCR, listing each CDR3 protein once. Here the sample spans hundreds of thousands of distinct CDR3 sequences, more than 55% being singletons. The sequencing sample was made of blood. The origin of the receptors is a man aged 40-49 years in good health. Both conserved end residues are part of each CDR3. D genes are given only for firm matches. A clone size is listed for some rows: how often the clone was seen (once, few, many), or a class if it is expanded.

v_gene	d_gene	abundance	j_gene	CDR3nt	CDR3aa
TRBV14	.	.	TRBJ2-6	TGTGCCAGCAGCCACAGATCAGCGGAGACCTCTGGGGCCAACGTCCTGACTTTC	CASSHRSAETSGANVLTF
TRBV5-4	.	.	TRBJ1-2	TGTGCCAGCAGCTTGAAGGTCTTGGGGTATGGCTACACCTTC	CASSLKVLGYGYTF
TRBV20-1	.	.	TRBJ2-5	TGCAGTGCTAGTTACGTCAGGATGAAGACCCAGTACTTC	CSASYVRMKTQYF
TRBV20-1	.	.	TRBJ2-1	TGCAGTGCTAACCCGGGTGCCTACAATGAGCAGTTCTTC	CSANPGAYNEQFF
TRBV4-3	TRBD2	.	TRBJ2-1	TGCGCCAGCAGCCAAGATTCCCATATAGCGGGGAGCTCCTACAATGAGCAGTTCTTC	CASSQDSHIAGSSYNEQFF
TRBV2	TRBD1	.	TRBJ2-1	TGTGCCAGCAGTGAGAACGCCGGACAGGGGGTGAATGAGCAGTTCTTC	CASSENAGQGVNEQFF
TRBV2	.	.	TRBJ1-1	TGTGCCAGCAGTCGCGAAGCGAACACTGAAGCTTTCTTT	CASSREANTEAFF
TRBV4-2	TRBD2	few	TRBJ2-1	TGTGCCAGCAGCCAAGTGGGGGGGTGGCTTCAGAATGAGCAGTTCTTC	CASSQVGGWLQNEQFF
TRBV6-1	.	.	TRBJ2-5	TGTGCCAGCAGTGGCAGTGGGGGGCAAGAGACCCAGTACTTC	CASSGSGGQETQYF
TRBV3-1	.	.	TRBJ2-7	TGTGCCAGCAGACCAAACCGGGATATCGGAGAGCAGTACTTC	CASRPNRDIGEQYF
TRBV29-1	.	.	TRBJ2-5	TGCAGCGTGATACGAGAAGCAGAGACCCAGTACTTC	CSVIREAETQYF
TRBV11-2	TRBD2	.	TRBJ2-1	TGTGCCAGCAGCCTCCCCACGAGGGCTAGCGGGGGCCTTAGTTCCTACAATGAGCAGTTCTTC	CASSLPTRASGGLSSYNEQFF
TRBV20-1	TRBD2	many	TRBJ2-1	TGCAGTGCTAGACTTCCACGACTAGCGGGGGTCTCTAGCTCCTACAATGAGCAGTTCTTC	CSARLPRLAGVSSSYNEQFF
TRBV20-1	.	many	TRBJ2-1	TGCAGTGCTAGATCGCCGGGGCCTTTCAATGAGCAGTTCTTC	CSARSPGPFNEQFF
TRBV10-3	.	.	TRBJ2-5	TGTGCCATCAGCGAGGATGGGGGAGAGACCCAGTACTTC	CAISEDGGETQYF
TRBV5-1	.	many	TRBJ2-5	TGCGCCAGCAGCTTGATCGGGGGCCCAGAGACCCAGTACTTC	CASSLIGGPETQYF
TRBV2	TRBD1	.	TRBJ1-5	TGTGCCAGCAGTGAGAAGTCAGGGGGGAGCAATCAGCCCCAGCATTTT	CASSEKSGGSNQPQHF
TRBV7-8	TRBD1	.	TRBJ2-7	TGTGCCAGCAGCCTCGGACAGGAGAGCTCCTACAATGAGCAGTACTTC	CASSLGQESSYNEQYF
TRBV20-1	.	many	TRBJ2-4	TGCAGTGCTAGGGACACCACCAGGAGGGACATTCAGTACTTC	CSARDTTRRDIQYF
TRBV7-9	.	.	TRBJ1-1	TGTGCCAGCAGCGATGAGGGGGTAGGGCCTGAAGCTTTCTTT	CASSDEGVGPEAFF
TRBV7-2	TRBD2	many	TRBJ2-1	TGTGCCAGCAGCTATAGCGGGGGGTCGTACAATGAGCAGTTCTTC	CASSYSGGSYNEQFF
TRBV2	TRBD1	.	TRBJ2-3	TGTGCCAGCAGGGGGCAGGACAGGGGATTCCGAGATACGCAGTATTTT	CASRGQDRGFRDTQYF
TRBV7-9	TRBD1	.	TRBJ1-6	TGTGCCAGCAGCTTAGCGGGGACAGGAACTAATTCACCCCTCCACTTT	CASSLAGTGTNSPLHF
TRBV7-9	.	.	TRBJ2-5	TGTGCCAGCCGAGAAACGGGACCGAGGTTCGGGTCCCAGTACTTC	CASRETGPRFGSQYF
TRBV5-1	.	.	TRBJ2-5	TGCGCCAGCAGCTTGTCGTCACCCCGTGAAGCCCAGTACTTC	CASSLSSPREAQYF
TRBV29-1	.	.	TRBJ2-3	TGCAGCGTTGAAGGGGGGGGGGCTTACACAGATACGCAGTATTTT	CSVEGGGAYTDTQYF
TRBV14	.	.	TRBJ2-3	TGTGCCAGCAGCCAAGATTGGGAGGATACGCAGTATTTT	CASSQDWEDTQYF
TRBV20-1	TRBD2	.	TRBJ2-1	TGCAGTGCTAGAGAGTTTACGGCTAGCGGGGTGTATTACAATGAGCAGTTCTTC	CSAREFTASGVYYNEQFF
TRBV6-5	.	.	TRBJ2-1	TGTGCCAGCAGTTTTGACTACAATGAGCAGTTCTTC	CASSFDYNEQFF
TRBV5-6	.	.	TRBJ1-2	TGTGCCAGCAGCTTGGCCCTCCTTGGCTACACCTTC	CASSLALLGYTF
TRBV3-1	TRBD1	many	TRBJ2-6	TGTGCCAGCAGCCAAGGGGACAGCAACGTCCTGACTTTC	CASSQGDSNVLTF
TRBV24-1	.	.	TRBJ1-5	TGTGCCACCAGTGAGCAGGGAGAGAATCAGCCCCAGCATTTT	CATSEQGENQPQHF
TRBV13	TRBD2	.	TRBJ2-1	TGTGCCAGCAGCTTACGCGGGAGAGGCTTGAATGAGCAGTTCTTC	CASSLRGRGLNEQFF
TRBV12-5	.	.	TRBJ2-7	TGTGCTAGTGGTTTGGGCGCAGGAGGAACAGACGAGCAGTACTTC	CASGLGAGGTDEQYF
TRBV20-1	TRBD2	.	TRBJ2-1	TGCAGTGCTAGGCCTCTAGCGGGGGGGAATGAGCAGTTCTTC	CSARPLAGGNEQFF
TRBV28	.	.	TRBJ2-4	TGTGCCAGCAGTTTACAGGGCAGGTTGATTTCCAAAAACATTCAGTACTTC	CASSLQGRLISKNIQYF
TRBV9	TRBD2	.	TRBJ2-1	TGTGCCAGCAGCGTAGTGGCGGGGGGGCCGGATGATGAGCAGTTCTTC	CASSVVAGGPDDEQFF
TRBV6-5	.	.	TRBJ2-5	TGTGCCAGCGCCAGAGATCGGGTGACGGCGGGGACCCAGTACTTC	CASARDRVTAGTQYF
TRBV5-5	.	.	TRBJ1-5	TGTGCCAGCAGCTCCGGCACCGATCAGCCCCAGCATTTT	CASSSGTDQPQHF
TRBV20-1	TRBD1	.	TRBJ2-7	TGCAGTGCCCGCCCCAGGGACAGCTACGAGCAGTACTTC	CSARPRDSYEQYF
TRBV20-1	TRBD2	.	TRBJ2-3	TGCAGTGCCGTACCTCTAGGGACTAGCGGTACAGATACGCAGTATTTT	CSAVPLGTSGTDTQYF
TRBV5-1	.	.	TRBJ2-5	TGCGCCAGCAGCTTGGCCCCTAGCGTCCAAGAGACCCAGTACTTC	CASSLAPSVQETQYF
TRBV30	.	few	TRBJ1-6	TGTGCCTACGACCGAAACTCCTATAATTCACCCCTCCACTTT	CAYDRNSYNSPLHF
TRBV7-2	.	once	TRBJ2-1	TGTGCCAGCAGCTTACGAATCGCCAGGATTGACAATGAGCAGTTCTTC	CASSLRIARIDNEQFF
TRBV20-1	.	.	TRBJ2-1	TGCAGTGCTAGCGGTACCTACAATGAGCAGTTCTTC	CSASGTYNEQFF
TRBV7-2	.	.	TRBJ1-1	TGTGCCAGCAGCTTAGATAACAGGGTTGTGAACACTGAAGCTTTCTTT	CASSLDNRVVNTEAFF
TRBV6-2/TRBV6-3	.	few	TRBJ2-7	TGTGCCAGCAGTTACGGCCTCACCTACGAGCAGTACTTC	CASSYGLTYEQYF
TRBV6-5	.	.	TRBJ1-6	TGTGCCAGCAGTCAATTCTCTAATTCACCCCTCCACTTT	CASSQFSNSPLHF
TRBV20-1	.	few	TRBJ2-1	TGCAGTGCTAGAGCTAGGACAGTCTACAATGAGCAGTTCTTC	CSARARTVYNEQFF
TRBV2	.	.	TRBJ1-4	TGTGCCAGCAGAGTGAGAGGTCTGGCTAATGAAAAACTGTTTTTT	CASRVRGLANEKLFF
TRBV9	TRBD2	.	TRBJ2-1	TGTGCCAGCAGCCGCCAATTGTCAACGGGAGGTAGGGCTGAGCAGTTCTTC	CASSRQLSTGGRAEQFF